Presented here are 26 T cell receptor beta chains from one specimen sequenced in a study of spatial heterogeneity in lung cancer. Described time point: sample taken at primary tumor resection. A single record per CDR3 protein comes from TCRdb applying MiXCR to the 5' RACE reads. Of some 9,300 distinct CDR3 sequences listed, roughly 6.4% were seen once; the top ten hold about 28%. Sequenced material: normal lung tissue next to the tumor, taken at surgery. The receptor source for this set is a male donor with early-stage non-small cell lung cancer.

This clonotype was counted ten times or more. This chain links TRBV6-2 or TRBV6-3 with TRBJ2-1; a possible D gene is TRBD2 (7 bases). The V gene's germline CDR1 is MNHEY and CDR2 SVGEGT. Trimming cost V 7 bases and J 4 bases, with 20 bases left between them. The length of the CDR3 is 16 residues. The CDR3 DNA reads TGTGCCAGCACTCCAATGGGGGGGCGGAATTACAATGAGCAGTTCTTC. This encodes CASTPMGGRNYNEQFF.

This clonotype has just a few counts. The chain has TRBV7-3 and TRBJ2-2, with D possibly TRBD2 on 5 matching bases. V lost 3 bases and J 3 bases, leaving 5 bases between the germline ends. Germline V gives CDR1 SGHTA, CDR2 FQGTGA. The CDR3 covers 13 residues. The CDR3 bases are TGTGCCAGCAGCTTCGGGGACACCGGGGAGCTGTTTTTT. The encoded protein is CASSFGDTGELFF.

Ten or more counts support this clonotype. The CDR3 nucleotides are TGTGCCAGCGGAGAAGGGTCGTCCGGCAATGAGCAGTTCTTC. Amino acids: CASGEGSSGNEQFF. This chain links TRBV6-1 with TRBJ2-1; D unclear. This CDR3 is built from 14 residues. Trimming cost V 8 bases and J 6 bases, with 17 bases left between them. Germline V gene sequence: CDR1 MNHNS, CDR2 SASEGT.

V is TRBV29-1 and J is TRBJ1-4; D is ambiguous. Trimming took 4 bases from V and 2 from J, leaving 8 bases between them. Germline V gene data show CDR1 as SQVTM and CDR2 as ANQGSEA. The CDR3 covers 13 residues. The CDR3 protein is CSVVGGTNEKLFF. CDR3 nucleotides: TGCAGCGTTGTGGGAGGGACTAATGAAAAACTGTTTTTT.

Many counts were recorded for this clonotype. The CDR3 DNA reads as TGCGCCAGCAGCCCAGAAGACAGTCCTCGAGAGACCCAGTACTTC. As protein: CASSPEDSPRETQYF. The V and J genes are TRBV4-1 and TRBJ2-5, with D perhaps matching TRBD1 (5 bases). V was shortened by 4 bases and J by 4 bases, with 16 bases between the two germline ends. Germline CDR1 reads MGHRA; CDR2 reads YSYEKL. The CDR3 is 15 amino acids.

This chain joins TRBV12-3 or TRBV12-4 and TRBJ2-1; 11 nucleotides match TRBD2. With 6 bases clipped from V and 4 bases from J, the junction kept 5 bases outside the gene matches. There are 15 residues in the CDR3. The CDR3 bases are TGTGCCAGCAGCCGCACTAGCGGGAGTTACAATGAGCAGTTCTTC. Translated, it gives CASSRTSGSYNEQFF.

This chain uses TRBV30 with TRBJ2-2, with D possibly being TRBD1 or TRBD2 (5 bases each). Germline CDR1 GTSNPN, CDR2 SVGIG (reference sequence). V dropped 3 bases and J dropped 4 bases, with 12 bases sitting between them. The CDR3 length is 14 residues. CDR3 DNA: TGTGCCTGGAGCCCCGGGACCTCCACCGGGGAGCTGTTTTTT. Amino acid sequence: CAWSPGTSTGELFF.

This clonotype has ten or more counts. The chain employs TRBV13 and TRBJ1-6, with D maybe TRBD1 (6 bases). This CDR3 has 16 residues. The germline V and J ends were trimmed by 0 bases and 6 bases, with 12 bases remaining between them. Germline loops: CDR1 PRHDT, CDR2 FYEKMQ (reference sequence). Here the CDR3 DNA reads TGTGCCAGCAGCTTAGGTTGGCAGGGGAGTAATTCACCCCTCCACTTT. It specifies CASSLGWQGSNSPLHF.

The sample holds many counts of this clonotype. The chain joins TRBV21-1 to TRBJ1-5. TRBV21-1 represents a pseudogene. The CDR3 sequence is 17 residues long. The CDR3 is CASTTSGGPYSNQPQHF. The CDR3 coding sequence is TGTGCCAGCACCACATCGGGGGGCCCTTATAGCAATCAGCCCCAGCATTTT.

This clonotype was seen ten or more times. The rearrangement links TRBV20-1 to TRBJ2-7; no definite D call. This CDR3 has 14 residues. Germline V gives CDR1 DFQATT, CDR2 SNEGSKA (reference sequence). V lost 6 bases to trimming and J lost 3 bases, with 18 bases between them. This CDR3 reads CSAPEDGFSYEQYF. As DNA, the CDR3 is TGCAGTGCCCCCGAAGATGGGTTCAGCTACGAGCAGTACTTC.

This clonotype was observed a handful of times. The V call is TRBV20-1, the J call TRBJ1-2, with D tentatively TRBD1 (5 bases). The CDR3 totals 14 residues. Trimming stripped 3 bases from V and 1 base from J, with 12 bases between. Germline-derived CDR1 and CDR2 are DFQATT and SNEGSKA (reference sequence). The CDR3 is CSARGLGVNYGYTF. CDR3 sequence (DNA): TGCAGTGCTAGGGGCCTGGGGGTTAACTATGGCTACACCTTC.

This clonotype has more than one count but fewer than ten. V is TRBV10-3 and J is TRBJ2-6; maybe TRBD1 (5 bases). This CDR3 is built from 18 residues. Germline lookup yields CDR1 ENHRY and CDR2 SYGVKD. Trimming cost V 3 bases and J 0 bases, with 15 bases left between them. CDR3 region: CAISDLLAGLSGANVLTF. CDR3 nucleotides: TGTGCCATCAGTGATTTGCTGGCAGGGCTCTCTGGGGCCAACGTCCTGACTTTC.

This clonotype was seen only a few times. The V and J genes are TRBV29-1 and TRBJ1-1; unclear D gene. The CDR3 length is 11 residues. Trimming stripped 4 bases from V and 3 bases from J, with 6 bases between. Per the germline V gene, CDR1 is SQVTM and CDR2 is ANQGSEA. The CDR3 nucleotides read TGCAGCGTTGGGGATTACACTGAAGCTTTCTTT. Translated: CSVGDYTEAFF.

The sample holds many counts of this clonotype. The chain employs TRBV3-1 and TRBJ1-6, with a tentative D call TRBD1 (5 bases). Germline V lookup: CDR1 LGHDT, CDR2 YNNKEL (reference sequence). The CDR3 contains 17 residues. Trimming took 0 bases from V and 0 from J, leaving 9 bases between them. DNA for the CDR3: TGTGCCAGCAGCCAAGAGGGGCGGAGCTCCTATAATTCACCCCTCCACTTT. This translates into CASSQEGRSSYNSPLHF.

This clonotype was observed many times. The V call is TRBV6-2 or TRBV6-3, the J call TRBJ1-6; D possibly corresponds to TRBD1 (6 bases). CDR1 is MNHEY and CDR2 is SVGEGT in the germline V gene. The germline V and J ends were trimmed by 4 bases and 3 bases, with 13 bases remaining between them. The CDR3 loop spans 16 amino acids. DNA of the CDR3: TGTGCCAGCAGTTCCCTACAGGGAGGCTATAATTCACCCCTCCACTTT. Translated, it gives CASSSLQGGYNSPLHF.

This clonotype has a count of ten or more. The V call is TRBV6-1, the J call TRBJ2-7; the match to TRBD1 covers 10 bases. The germline V gene has CDR1 MNHNS and CDR2 SASEGT. The junction had 6 bases not matched to a gene; V was cut back by 4 bases and J by 3 bases. CDR3 length: 15 amino acids. CDR3: CASSGTGQGFYEQYF. The CDR3 DNA follows: TGTGCCAGCAGTGGGACGGGACAGGGGTTCTACGAGCAGTACTTC.

This clonotype was observed a handful of times. The V call is TRBV5-1, the J call TRBJ1-4; 7 bases align to TRBD1. The CDR3 runs 14 residues. The V and J ends lost 2 bases and 7 bases, in that order; junction bases with no gene match: 5. Per the germline V gene, CDR1 is SGHRS and CDR2 is YFSETQ. CDR3 sequence (DNA): TGCGCCAGCAGCTTCGGGTCAGGGGGTGAAAAACTGTTTTTT. Amino acids: CASSFGSGGEKLFF.

This clonotype was observed many times. The chain combines TRBV7-3 with TRBJ2-3; D is unresolved. Germline CDR1 SGHTA, CDR2 FQGTGA. V gave up 5 bases and J gave up 2 bases, with 8 bases separating them. This CDR3 spans 13 amino acids. The CDR3 DNA is TGTGCCAGCAGCCCCGCTATCACAGATACGCAGTATTTT. Protein sequence: CASSPAITDTQYF.

The table lists this clonotype with many counts. The rearrangement joins TRBV12-3 or TRBV12-4 to TRBJ2-1; D call uncertain. Deletions cut 10 bases from V and 0 bases from J, with 16 bases between. This CDR3 has 15 residues. The CDR3 is CATQDPTSSYNEQFF. CDR3 nucleotides: TGTGCCACCCAGGACCCGACGAGCTCCTACAATGAGCAGTTCTTC.

This clonotype has more than one count but fewer than ten. The CDR3 loop reads CASSLSLARDTQYF. CDR3 DNA: TGTGCCAGCAGTTTGAGTCTAGCGAGAGATACGCAGTATTTT. The V call is TRBV12-3 or TRBV12-4, the J call TRBJ2-3, with D perhaps TRBD2 (6 bases). CDR3 size: 14 residues. The V end was cut by 3 bases, the J end by 5 bases, with 12 bases between.

This clonotype occurred many times. This chain uses TRBV3-1 with TRBJ1-1, with TRBD1 identical over 7 bases. Germline CDR1 LGHDT, CDR2 YNNKEL (reference sequence). The CDR3 is 13 amino acids. Trimming at V came to 5 bases and at J to 4 bases, leaving 4 bases not matched to a gene. CDR3 sequence: CASSLDRATEAFF. CDR3 sequence (DNA): TGTGCCAGCAGCTTAGACAGGGCCACTGAAGCTTTCTTT.

The table lists this clonotype with many counts. The rearrangement uses TRBV7-2 and TRBJ2-3; TRBD2 agrees at 8 bases. The CDR3 is 14 amino acids. From germline, CDR1 is SGHTA and CDR2 FQGNSA. V lost 1 base to trimming and J lost 8 bases; unmatched junction nucleotides: 5. This chain's CDR3 is CASSLVGGLVTQYF. The CDR3 nucleotides are TGTGCCAGCAGCTTAGTCGGGGGACTAGTTACGCAGTATTTT.

The chain joins TRBV7-8 to TRBJ2-2; D remains unclear. Germline V lookup: CDR1 SGHVS, CDR2 FQNEAQ. CDR3 length equals 15 residues. V lost 3 bases, J lost 6 bases, and 14 bases lay in between. CDR3 sequence: CASSFVDIGSGELFF. DNA of the CDR3: TGTGCCAGCAGCTTTGTCGACATAGGTTCCGGGGAGCTGTTTTTT.

This clonotype qualifies as medium-sized. The chain has TRBV7-3 and TRBJ1-1, with 8 bases that match TRBD1. Germline loops: CDR1 SGHTA, CDR2 FQGTGA. The length of the CDR3 is 14 residues. The V and J ends lost 5 bases and 1 base, in that order; junction bases with no gene match: 3. The DNA for the CDR3 is TGTGCCAGCAGCGCGACAGGGGAGAACACTGAAGCTTTCTTT. It yields the protein CASSATGENTEAFF.

This clonotype was seen at least ten times. V usage is TRBV11-3 and J usage is TRBJ2-1; 8 nucleotides line up with TRBD2. Germline V gives CDR1 SGHNT, CDR2 YENEEA. The J segment lost 1 base and the V segment lost 6 bases, leaving 11 bases of the junction unmatched. This CDR3 spans 17 amino acids. In DNA form, the CDR3 reads TGTGCCAGCAGTCGAAGACCTACTAGCGGTTCCTACAATGAGCAGTTCTTC. Residues: CASSRRPTSGSYNEQFF.

At least ten counts were recorded for this clonotype. This sequence joins TRBV29-1 and TRBJ2-7, with D perhaps assigned TRBD1 or TRBD2 (5 bases each). The ends were cut back, 4 bases at V and 2 bases at J, with 15 bases in the middle. Germline CDR1 and CDR2: SQVTM and ANQGSEA. CDR3 size: 14 residues. In nucleotides, the CDR3 is TGCAGCGTTGCCCGGGCCCTGGGGGCCTACGAGCAGTACTTC. Its translation: CSVARALGAYEQYF.